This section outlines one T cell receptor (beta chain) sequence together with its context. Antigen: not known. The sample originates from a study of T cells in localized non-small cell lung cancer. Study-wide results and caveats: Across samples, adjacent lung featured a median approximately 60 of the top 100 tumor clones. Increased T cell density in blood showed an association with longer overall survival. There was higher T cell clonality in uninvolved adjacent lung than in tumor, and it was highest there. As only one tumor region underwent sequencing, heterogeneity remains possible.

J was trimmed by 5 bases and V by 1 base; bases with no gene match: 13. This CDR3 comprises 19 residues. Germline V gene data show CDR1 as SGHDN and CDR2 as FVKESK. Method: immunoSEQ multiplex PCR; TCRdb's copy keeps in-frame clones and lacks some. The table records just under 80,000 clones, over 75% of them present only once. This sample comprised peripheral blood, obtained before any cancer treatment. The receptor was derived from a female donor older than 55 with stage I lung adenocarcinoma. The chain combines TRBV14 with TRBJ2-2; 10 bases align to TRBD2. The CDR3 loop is CASSQVVGKTSGRTGELFF. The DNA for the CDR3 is TGTGCCAGCAGCCAAGTAGTGGGGAAGACTAGCGGGCGTACCGGGGAGCTGTTTTTT.